This TCR beta chain was sequenced during a study of blood T cells in healthy people across ages. Together with a sample-barcoded 5' primer, a J-beta primer mix was included in a second PCR lasting roughly 7 to 11 cycles. TCRdb ran MiXCR on the 5' RACE reads and lists one entry per CDR3 protein. This sample carries approximately 780,000 distinct CDR3 sequences, around 25% of them seen once, and the ten largest clones take around 2.9%. This sample also belongs to another study, concerning T cells of mothers and their children.

Sequenced: blood. This receptor was identified in a boy younger than 18 in good health.

This chain's CDR3 is CSAPAQDRVEHEQFF. CDR3 nucleotides: TGCAGTGCGCCCGCCCAGGACAGGGTAGAACATGAGCAGTTCTTC. The rearrangement links TRBV20-1 to TRBJ2-1; TRBD1 agrees at 8 bases. Germline-derived CDR1 and CDR2 are DFQATT and SNEGSKA (reference sequence). The CDR3 totals 15 residues. The V gene end was trimmed by 6 bases and the J gene end by 8 bases; junction bases not matched to a gene: 15.